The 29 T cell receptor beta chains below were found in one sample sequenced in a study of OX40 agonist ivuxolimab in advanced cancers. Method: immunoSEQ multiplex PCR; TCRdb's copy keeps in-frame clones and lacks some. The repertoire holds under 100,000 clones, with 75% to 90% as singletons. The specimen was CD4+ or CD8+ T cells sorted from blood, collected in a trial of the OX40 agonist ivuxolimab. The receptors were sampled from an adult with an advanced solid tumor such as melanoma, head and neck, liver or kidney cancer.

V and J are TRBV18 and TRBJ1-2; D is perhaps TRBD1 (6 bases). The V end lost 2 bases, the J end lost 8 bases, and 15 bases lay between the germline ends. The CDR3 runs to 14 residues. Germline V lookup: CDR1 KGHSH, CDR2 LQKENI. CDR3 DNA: TGTGCCAGCTCACCATCCAGGGGAGGGGAAGGCTACACCTTC. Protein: CASSPSRGGEGYTF. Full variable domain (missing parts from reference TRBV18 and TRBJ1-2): NAGVMQNPRHLVRRRGQEARLRCSPMKGHSHVYWYRQLPEEGLKFMVYLQKENIIDESGMPKERFSAEFPKEGPSILRIQQVVRGDSAAYFCASSPSRGGEGYTFGSGTRLTVV.

The CDR3: CASSLDRSNEQYF. For the CDR3, the DNA is TGTGCCAGCAGTTTGGACAGGTCAAACGAGCAGTACTTC. This chain joins TRBV6-1 and TRBJ2-7, with 7 bases matching TRBD1. The ends lost 5 bases at V and 5 bases at J; junction bases unmatched: 6. The CDR3 is 13 amino acids. Germline CDR1 is MNHNS and CDR2 is SASEGT.

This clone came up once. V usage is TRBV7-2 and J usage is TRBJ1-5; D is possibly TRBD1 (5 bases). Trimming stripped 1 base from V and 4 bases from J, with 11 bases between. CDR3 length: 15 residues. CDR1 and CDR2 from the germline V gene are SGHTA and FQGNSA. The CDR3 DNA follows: TGTGCCAGCAGCTTAGAAGGGACCTCAAATCAGCCCCAGCATTTT. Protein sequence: CASSLEGTSNQPQHF.

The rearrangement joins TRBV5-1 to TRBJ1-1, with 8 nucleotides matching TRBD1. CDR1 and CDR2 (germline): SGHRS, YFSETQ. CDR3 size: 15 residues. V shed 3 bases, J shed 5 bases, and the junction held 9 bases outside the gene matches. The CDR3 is CASSSLGQGLTEAFF. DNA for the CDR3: TGCGCCAGCAGCTCACTCGGACAGGGATTAACTGAAGCTTTCTTT.

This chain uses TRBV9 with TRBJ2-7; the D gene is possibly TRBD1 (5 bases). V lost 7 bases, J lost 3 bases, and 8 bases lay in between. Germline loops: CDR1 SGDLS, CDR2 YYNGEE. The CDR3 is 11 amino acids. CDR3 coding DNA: TGTGCCAGCGGGGCCGACTACGAGCAGTACTTC. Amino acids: CASGADYEQYF.

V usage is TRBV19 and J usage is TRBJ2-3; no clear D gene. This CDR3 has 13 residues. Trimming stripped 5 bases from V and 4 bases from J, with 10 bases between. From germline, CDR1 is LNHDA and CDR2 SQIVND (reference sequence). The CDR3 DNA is TGTGCCAGTAGTCAACGACTCTCAGATACGCAGTATTTT. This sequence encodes CASSQRLSDTQYF.

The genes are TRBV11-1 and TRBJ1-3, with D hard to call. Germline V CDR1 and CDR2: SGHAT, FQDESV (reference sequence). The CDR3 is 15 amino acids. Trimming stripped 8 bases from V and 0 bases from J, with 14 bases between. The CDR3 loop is CASLDGGSSGNTIYF. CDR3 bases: TGTGCCAGCCTCGACGGCGGCTCCTCTGGAAACACCATATATTTT.

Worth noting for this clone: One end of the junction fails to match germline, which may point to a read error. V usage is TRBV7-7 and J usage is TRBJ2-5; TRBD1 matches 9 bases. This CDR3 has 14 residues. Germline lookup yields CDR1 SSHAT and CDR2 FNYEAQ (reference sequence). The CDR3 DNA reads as TGTGCTAGCAGTCCCGACAGGGGGGCGAAGACCCAGTACTTC. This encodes CASSPDRGAKTQYF.

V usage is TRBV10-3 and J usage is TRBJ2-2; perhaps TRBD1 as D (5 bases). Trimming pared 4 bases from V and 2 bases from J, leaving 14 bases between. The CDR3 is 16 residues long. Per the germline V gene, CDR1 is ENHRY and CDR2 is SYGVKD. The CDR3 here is CAISVGQGVNTGELFF. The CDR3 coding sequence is TGTGCCATCAGTGTAGGTCAGGGCGTCAACACCGGGGAGCTGTTTTTT.

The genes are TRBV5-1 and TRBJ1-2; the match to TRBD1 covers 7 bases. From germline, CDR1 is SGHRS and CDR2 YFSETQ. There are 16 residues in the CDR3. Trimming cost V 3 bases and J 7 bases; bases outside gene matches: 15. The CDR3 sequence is CASSYQPDRLGGGYTF. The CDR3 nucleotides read TGCGCCAGCAGCTACCAACCGGACAGGTTGGGAGGTGGCTACACCTTC.

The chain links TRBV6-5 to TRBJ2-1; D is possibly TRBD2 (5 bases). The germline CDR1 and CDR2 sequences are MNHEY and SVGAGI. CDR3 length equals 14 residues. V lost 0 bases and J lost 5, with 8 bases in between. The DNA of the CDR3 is TGTGCCAGCAGTTACTCCGGGATCCACAATGAGCAGTTCTTC. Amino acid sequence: CASSYSGIHNEQFF.

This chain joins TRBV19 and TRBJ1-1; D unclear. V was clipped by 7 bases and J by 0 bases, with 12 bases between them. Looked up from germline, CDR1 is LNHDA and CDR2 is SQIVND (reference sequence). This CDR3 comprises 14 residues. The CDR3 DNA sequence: TGTGCCAGTAAAACCACAGCGCTGAACACTGAAGCTTTCTTT. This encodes CASKTTALNTEAFF. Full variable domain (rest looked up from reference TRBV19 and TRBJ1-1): DGGITQSPKYLFRKEGQNVTLSCEQNLNHDAMYWYRQDPGQGLRLIYYSQIVNDFQKGDIAEGYSVSREKKESFPLTVTSAQKNPTAFYLCASKTTALNTEAFFGQGTRLTVV.

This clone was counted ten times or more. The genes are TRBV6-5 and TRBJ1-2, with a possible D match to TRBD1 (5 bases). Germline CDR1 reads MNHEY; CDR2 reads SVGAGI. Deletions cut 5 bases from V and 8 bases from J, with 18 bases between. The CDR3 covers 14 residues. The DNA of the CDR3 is TGTGCCAGCAGTACGCCGGGACGGTTCTGGGGCTACACCTTC. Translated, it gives CASSTPGRFWGYTF.

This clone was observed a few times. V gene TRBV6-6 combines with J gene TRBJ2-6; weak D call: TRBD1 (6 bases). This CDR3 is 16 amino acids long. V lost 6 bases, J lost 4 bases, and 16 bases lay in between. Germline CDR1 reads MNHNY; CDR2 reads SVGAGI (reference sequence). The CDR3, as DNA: TGTGCCAGCAGCTCAGGGGCAGGGGTAGGGGCCAACGTCCTGACTTTC. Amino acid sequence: CASSSGAGVGANVLTF.

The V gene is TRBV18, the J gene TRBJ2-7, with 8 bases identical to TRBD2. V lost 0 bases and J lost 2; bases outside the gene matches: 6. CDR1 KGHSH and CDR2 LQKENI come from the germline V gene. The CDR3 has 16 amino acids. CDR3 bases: TGTGCCAGCTCACCACCGCTTAGCGGGGCCCCCTACGAGCAGTACTTC. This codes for CASSPPLSGAPYEQYF.

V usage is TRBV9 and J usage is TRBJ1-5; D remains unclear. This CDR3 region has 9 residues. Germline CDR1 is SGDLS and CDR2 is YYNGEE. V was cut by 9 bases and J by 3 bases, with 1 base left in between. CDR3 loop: CATNQPQHF. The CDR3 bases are TGTGCCACCAATCAGCCCCAGCATTTT.

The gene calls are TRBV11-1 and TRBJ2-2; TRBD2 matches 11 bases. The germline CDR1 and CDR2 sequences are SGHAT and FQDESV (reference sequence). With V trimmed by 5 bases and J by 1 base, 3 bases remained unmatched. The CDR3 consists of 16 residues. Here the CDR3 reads CASSPGLAGNTGELFF. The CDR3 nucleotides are TGTGCCAGCAGCCCCGGACTAGCGGGGAACACCGGGGAGCTGTTTTTT. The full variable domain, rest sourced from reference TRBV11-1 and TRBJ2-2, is EAEVAQSPRYKITEKSQAVAFWCDPISGHATLYWYRQILGQGPELLVQFQDESVVDDSQLPKDRFSAERLKGVDSTLKIQPAELGDSAMYLCASSPGLAGNTGELFFGEGSRLTVL.

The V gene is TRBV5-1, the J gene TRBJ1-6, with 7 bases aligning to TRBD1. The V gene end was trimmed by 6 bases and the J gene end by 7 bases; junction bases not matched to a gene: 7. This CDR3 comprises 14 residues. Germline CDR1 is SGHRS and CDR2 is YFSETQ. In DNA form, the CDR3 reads TGCGCCAGCAACACCGGGACAGTAAATTCACCCCTCCACTTT. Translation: CASNTGTVNSPLHF.

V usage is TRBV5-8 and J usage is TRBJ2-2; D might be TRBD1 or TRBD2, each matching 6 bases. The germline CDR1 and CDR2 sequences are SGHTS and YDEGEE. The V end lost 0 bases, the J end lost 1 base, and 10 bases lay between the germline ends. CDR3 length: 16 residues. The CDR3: CASSLAGALNTGELFF. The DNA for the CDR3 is TGTGCCAGCAGCTTGGCGGGGGCCCTGAACACCGGGGAGCTGTTTTTT.

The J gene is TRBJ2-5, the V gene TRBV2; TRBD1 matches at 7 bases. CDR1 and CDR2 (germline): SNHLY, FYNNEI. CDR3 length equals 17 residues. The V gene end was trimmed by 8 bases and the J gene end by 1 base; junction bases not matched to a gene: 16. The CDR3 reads CASGTYRGQAFQETQYF. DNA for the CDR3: TGTGCCAGCGGAACGTATAGAGGACAGGCGTTCCAAGAGACCCAGTACTTC.

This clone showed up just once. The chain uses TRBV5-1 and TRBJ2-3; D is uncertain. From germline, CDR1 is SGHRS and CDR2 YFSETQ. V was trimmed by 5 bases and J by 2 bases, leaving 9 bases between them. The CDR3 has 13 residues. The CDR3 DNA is TGCGCCAGCAGTCCTAGAAACACAGATACGCAGTATTTT. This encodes CASSPRNTDTQYF.

CDR3 amino acids: CASSRRDRTYEQYF. CDR3 bases: TGTGCCAGCAGCCGCCGAGACAGAACCTACGAGCAGTACTTC. This chain links TRBV6-5 with TRBJ2-7, with D perhaps TRBD1 (5 bases). Trimming shortened V by 6 bases and J by 2 bases, and 14 bases separated the two germline ends. Germline V lookup: CDR1 MNHEY, CDR2 SVGAGI. The CDR3 spans 14 residues.

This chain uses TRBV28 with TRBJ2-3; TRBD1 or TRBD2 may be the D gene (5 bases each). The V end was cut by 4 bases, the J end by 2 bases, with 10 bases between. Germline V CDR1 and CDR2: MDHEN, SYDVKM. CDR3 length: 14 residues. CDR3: CASSSGTFTDTQYF. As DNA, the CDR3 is TGTGCCAGCAGTTCCGGGACCTTCACAGATACGCAGTATTTT. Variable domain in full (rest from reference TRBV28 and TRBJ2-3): DVKVTQSSRYLVKRTGEKVFLECVQDMDHENMFWYRQDPGLGLRLIYFSYDVKMKEKGDIPEGYSVSREKKERFSLILESASTNQTSMYLCASSSGTFTDTQYFGPGTRLTVL.

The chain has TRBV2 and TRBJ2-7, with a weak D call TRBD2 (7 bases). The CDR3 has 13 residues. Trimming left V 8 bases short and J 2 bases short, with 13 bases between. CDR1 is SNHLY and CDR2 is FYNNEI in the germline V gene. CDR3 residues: CASGGDTTYEQYF. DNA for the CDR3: TGTGCCAGCGGGGGGGACACTACCTACGAGCAGTACTTC.

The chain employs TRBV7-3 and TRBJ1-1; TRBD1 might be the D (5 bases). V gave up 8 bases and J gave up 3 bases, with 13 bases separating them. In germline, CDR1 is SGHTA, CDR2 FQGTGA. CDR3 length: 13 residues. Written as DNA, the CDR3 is TGTGCCAGCTCCCAGGGTAGAGACACTGAAGCTTTCTTT. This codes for CASSQGRDTEAFF.

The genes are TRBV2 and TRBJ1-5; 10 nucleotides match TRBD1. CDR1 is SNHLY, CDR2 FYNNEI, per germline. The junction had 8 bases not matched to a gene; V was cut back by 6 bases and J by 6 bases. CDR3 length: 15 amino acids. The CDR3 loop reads CASSDRGRWGQPQHF. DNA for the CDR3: TGTGCCAGCAGCGACAGGGGGCGGTGGGGTCAGCCCCAGCATTTT.

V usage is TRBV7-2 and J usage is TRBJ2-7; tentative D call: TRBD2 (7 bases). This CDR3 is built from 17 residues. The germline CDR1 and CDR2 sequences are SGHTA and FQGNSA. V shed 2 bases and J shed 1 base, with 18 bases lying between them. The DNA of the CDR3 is TGTGCCAGCAGCTTAAACAGGGAGGGCGCGGGATCCTACGAGCAGTACTTC. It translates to CASSLNREGAGSYEQYF.

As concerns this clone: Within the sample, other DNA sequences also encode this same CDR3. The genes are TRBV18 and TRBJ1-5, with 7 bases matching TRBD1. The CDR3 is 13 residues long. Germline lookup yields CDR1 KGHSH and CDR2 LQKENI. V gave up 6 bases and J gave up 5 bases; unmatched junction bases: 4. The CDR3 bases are TGTGCCAGCTCTCAAACAGGGGATCAGCCCCAGCATTTT. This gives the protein CASSQTGDQPQHF.

The CDR3 is CASSGTALNTEAFF. The CDR3 nucleotides read TGTGCCAGCAGTGGGACAGCTCTGAACACTGAAGCTTTCTTT. The V and J genes are TRBV2 and TRBJ1-1; a weak D match, TRBD1 (6 bases). The CDR3 spans 14 residues. Trimming took off 4 bases at V and 0 bases at J, with 9 bases between the two ends. The V gene's germline CDR1 is SNHLY and CDR2 FYNNEI.